The 2 T cell receptor beta chains below were found in one sample sequenced in a study of neurological immune-mediated disorders. Time point specified: longitudinal time-point 1 (baseline). TCRdb re-analysed the 5' RACE reads in MiXCR, keeping a single row per CDR3 protein. The sample includes over 55,000 distinct CDR3 sequences, 10% of them seen just once. Sequencing was performed on PBMCs. Receptors originate from a man aged 30 to 45 in good health.

At least ten counts were recorded for this clonotype. V is TRBV25-1 and J is TRBJ2-3; D is ambiguous. CDR3 length equals 11 residues. The germline V gene encodes CDR1 MGHDK and CDR2 SYGVNS. The germline V and J ends were trimmed by 4 bases and 7 bases, with 6 bases remaining between them. In DNA form, the CDR3 reads TGTGCCAGCAGTGCAGAATATACGCAGTATTTT. It codes for CASSAEYTQYF.

This clonotype was recorded at least ten times. V and J are TRBV2 and TRBJ2-5; 14 nucleotides line up with TRBD2. The germline V gene has CDR1 SNHLY and CDR2 FYNNEI. With 3 bases clipped from V and 4 bases from J, the junction kept 1 base outside the gene matches. This CDR3 has 15 amino acids. CDR3: CASSDGTSGRETQYF. Written as DNA, the CDR3 is TGTGCCAGCAGTGACGGGACTAGCGGGAGAGAGACCCAGTACTTC.